This T cell receptor beta chain is from a study of shared clonotypes between healthy human individuals. This clone was picked up a small number of times. CDR1 is SQVTM and CDR2 is ANQGSEA in the germline V gene. The V end was cut by 8 bases, the J end by 2 bases, with 16 bases between. This CDR3 has 13 residues. TCRdb's table, derived via immunoSEQ multiplex PCR, lists solely in-frame clones and lacks some. The sample holds around 1.1 million clones, around three quarters seen once. The source of this sequence is a man younger than 35 in good health. Some clones in this sample may be carry-over from other donors' samples. The chain joins TRBV29-1 to TRBJ2-7; TRBD1 might be the D (6 bases). Sequenced input: memory CD4+ T cells from PBMCs. The subset: CD45RA-negative fraction. CDR3: CSFRKGHTYEQYF. The CDR3 bases are TGCAGCTTCCGGAAGGGACACACCTACGAGCAGTACTTC.